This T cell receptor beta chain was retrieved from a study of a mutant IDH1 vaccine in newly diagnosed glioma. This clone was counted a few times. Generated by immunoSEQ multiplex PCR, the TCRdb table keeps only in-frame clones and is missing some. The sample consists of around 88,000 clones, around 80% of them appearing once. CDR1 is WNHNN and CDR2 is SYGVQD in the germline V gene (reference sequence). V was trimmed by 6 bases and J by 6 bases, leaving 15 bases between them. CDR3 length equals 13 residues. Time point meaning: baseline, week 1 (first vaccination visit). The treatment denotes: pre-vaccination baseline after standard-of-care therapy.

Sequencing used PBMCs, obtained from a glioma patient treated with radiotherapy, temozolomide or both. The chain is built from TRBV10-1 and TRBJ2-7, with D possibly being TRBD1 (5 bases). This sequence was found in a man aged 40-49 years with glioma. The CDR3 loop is CASSPGAWGEQYF. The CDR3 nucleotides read TGCGCCAGCAGCCCTGGGGCCTGGGGCGAGCAGTACTTC.